This TCR beta chain was recovered during a study of blood T cell repertoires in COVID-19 (dated by TCRdb to the early 2020s). With regard to the full study: Collaborator samples came from the United States, Italy and Spain and covered acute and convalescent phases of COVID-19. The prospective study material was composed of cDNA or gDNA derived from T cells, B-cell-depleted T cells, or PBMCs. Subjects who had been exposed to COVID-19, were actively infected with it, or had recovered from it provided the deeply sampled blood TCRbeta repertoires that made up the dataset. The repertoires were made available in a free public database intended to serve as a resource for research on the immune response to SARS-CoV-2. The samples were drawn from two sources: the first 160 participants of the ongoing ImmuneRACE study, and fewer than 1,500 subjects contributed by 6 global collaborators. A de-identified subject ID, COVID-19 status, age in years and sex were almost always included in the sample metadata. Where available, HLA class I and class II types were obtained from metadata supplied by the sample provider rather than from assay-based typing. The paper's findings and limits, for the study overall: The quantity of clinical and demographic metadata differed by source and by participant and was supplied without curation.

According to the germline V gene (reference sequence), CDR1 reads SEHNR and CDR2 reads FQNEAQ. The CDR3 sequence holds 17 residues, the cysteine and phenylalanine included. Only the CDR3 portion is preserved as DNA: 51 bases, with reading frame beginning at the first base. Clipping removes 4 bases from V and 4 bases from J, with 9 as the unmatched junction base count. Worth noting for this clone: Its specific antigen is unknown. No clone much larger than this one lies a single base away; base qualities are absent.

Collaborating institutions collected whole blood in K2EDTA tubes following their own protocols. For TCRbeta analysis, collaborators shipped samples as frozen whole blood, isolated PBMCs, or DNA extracted from either of those sample types. TCRbeta CDR3 regions were amplified from genomic DNA using the immunoSEQ Assay, a bias-controlled multiplex PCR. The original pipeline was this. The number of nucleated cells in each sample was estimated by amplification of reference gene primers within the assay. To quantify the absolute abundance of each unique TCRbeta CDR3 rearrangement, sequence reads were collapsed and filtered. Productive Simpson clonality was computed per sample as the square root of Simpson's diversity index over productive rearrangements. TCRdb took this table from immuneACCESS and kept in-frame rearrangements with V and J called. Such tables lack part of the clones; where checked against another copy, unresolved V genes explain under half of the gap, and the rest is unexplained. D and trimming come from the DNA, and the V and J calls and clone size come from that table. Present in this sample are some 210,000 clones, 80% to 85% of which were seen just once. The top ten clonotypes cover 15% to 20% of the sample.

This sequence was found in a human donor in a cohort sampled during active COVID-19. The sample comprised peripheral blood. The rearranged segments are TRBV7-9 and TRBJ2-5, with TRBD2 identical over 13 junction bases. The CDR3 amino acid sequence is: CASSYRIGLAGAETQYF. Read as DNA, the sequence is TGTGCCAGCAGCTACAGAATTGGACTAGCGGGAGCAGAGACCCAGTACTTC.